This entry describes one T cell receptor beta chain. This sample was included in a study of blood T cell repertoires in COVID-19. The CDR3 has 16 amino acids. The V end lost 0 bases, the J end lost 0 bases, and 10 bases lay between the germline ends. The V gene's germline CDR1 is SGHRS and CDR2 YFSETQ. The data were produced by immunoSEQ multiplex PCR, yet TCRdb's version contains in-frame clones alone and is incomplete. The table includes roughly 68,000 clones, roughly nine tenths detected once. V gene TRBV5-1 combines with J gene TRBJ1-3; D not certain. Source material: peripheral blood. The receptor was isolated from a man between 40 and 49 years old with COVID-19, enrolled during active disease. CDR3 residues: CASSLAKGGSGNTIYF. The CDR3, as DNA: TGCGCCAGCAGCTTGGCCAAGGGAGGCTCTGGAAACACCATATATTTT.